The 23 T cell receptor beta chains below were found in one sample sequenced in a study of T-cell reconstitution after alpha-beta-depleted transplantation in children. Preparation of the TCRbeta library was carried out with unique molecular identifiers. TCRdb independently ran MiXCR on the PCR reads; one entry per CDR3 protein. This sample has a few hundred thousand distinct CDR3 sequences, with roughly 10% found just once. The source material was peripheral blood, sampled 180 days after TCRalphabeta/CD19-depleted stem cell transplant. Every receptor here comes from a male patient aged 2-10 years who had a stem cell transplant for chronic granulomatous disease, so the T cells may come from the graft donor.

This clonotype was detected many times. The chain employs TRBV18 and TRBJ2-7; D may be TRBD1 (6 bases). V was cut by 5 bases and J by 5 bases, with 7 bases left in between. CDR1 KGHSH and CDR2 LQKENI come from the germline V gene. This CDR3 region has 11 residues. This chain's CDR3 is CASSTGHEQYF. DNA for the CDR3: TGTGCCAGCTCAACAGGGCACGAGCAGTACTTC.

CDR3 protein: CASSYQGWELFF. The CDR3 coding sequence is TGTGCCAGCAGTTACCAGGGCTGGGAGCTGTTTTTT. The chain is built from TRBV6-2 or TRBV6-3 and TRBJ2-2; TRBD1 might be the D (5 bases). This CDR3 is built from 12 residues. The germline CDR1 and CDR2 sequences are MNHEY and SVGEGT. V was cut by 2 bases and J by 9 bases, with 7 bases left in between.

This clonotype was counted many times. The CDR3 loop is CATSDNGRPTGELFF. The DNA for the CDR3 is TGTGCCACCAGTGACAATGGACGGCCCACCGGGGAGCTGTTTTTT. The chain links TRBV24-1 to TRBJ2-2; D remains unclear. The germline CDR1 and CDR2 sequences are KGHDR and SFDVKD. The CDR3 runs to 15 residues. The V and J ends lost 4 bases and 4 bases respectively, with 12 bases between them.

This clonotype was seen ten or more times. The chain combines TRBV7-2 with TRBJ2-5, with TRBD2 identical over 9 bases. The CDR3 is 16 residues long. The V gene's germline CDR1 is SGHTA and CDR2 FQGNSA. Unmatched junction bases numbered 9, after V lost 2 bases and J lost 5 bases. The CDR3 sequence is CASSLRAGGSGETQYF. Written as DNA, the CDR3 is TGTGCCAGCAGCTTACGAGCGGGGGGAAGTGGGGAGACCCAGTACTTC.

CDR3 nucleotides: TGTGCCAGCACCCGGGTAGACGGGAGACCTGGAAACACCATATATTTT. Translated: CASTRVDGRPGNTIYF. This chain connects TRBV7-9 to TRBJ1-3, with unresolved D. Trimming took off 7 bases at V and 2 bases at J, with 18 bases between the two ends. This CDR3 comprises 16 residues. The germline CDR1 and CDR2 sequences are SEHNR and FQNEAQ (reference sequence). Full variable domain (outside the CDR3, taken from reference TRBV7-9 and TRBJ1-3): DTGVSQNPRHKITKRGQNVTFRCDPISEHNRLYWYRQTLGQGPEFLTYFQNEAQLEKSRLLSDRFSAERPKGSFSTLEIQRTEQGDSAMYLCASTRVDGRPGNTIYFGEGSWLTVV.

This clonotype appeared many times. The CDR3 reads CASSLSGGMGETQYF. DNA for the CDR3: TGTGCCAGCAGTTTATCCGGCGGGATGGGAGAGACCCAGTACTTC. The V call is TRBV28, the J call TRBJ2-5; D is perhaps TRBD2 (6 bases). The CDR3 extends over 15 amino acids. CDR1 MDHEN and CDR2 SYDVKM come from the germline V gene. Trimming took off 1 base at V and 4 bases at J, with 13 bases between the two ends.

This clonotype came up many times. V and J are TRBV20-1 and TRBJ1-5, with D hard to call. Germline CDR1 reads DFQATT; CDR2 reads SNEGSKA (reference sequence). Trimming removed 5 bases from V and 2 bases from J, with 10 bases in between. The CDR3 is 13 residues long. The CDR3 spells CSAAPFGNQPQHF. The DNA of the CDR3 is TGCAGTGCTGCCCCATTTGGCAATCAGCCCCAGCATTTT.

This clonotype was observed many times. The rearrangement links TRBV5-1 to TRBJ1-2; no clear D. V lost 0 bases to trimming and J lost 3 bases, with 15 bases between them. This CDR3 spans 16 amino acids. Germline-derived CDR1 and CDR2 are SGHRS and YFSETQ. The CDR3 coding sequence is TGCGCCAGCAGCTTGGGGGTTGGAGGACTCGACTATGGCTACACCTTC. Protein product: CASSLGVGGLDYGYTF.

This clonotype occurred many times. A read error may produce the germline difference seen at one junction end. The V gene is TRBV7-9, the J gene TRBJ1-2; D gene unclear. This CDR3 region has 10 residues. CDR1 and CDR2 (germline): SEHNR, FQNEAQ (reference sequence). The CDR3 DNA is TGTGCCACCAGCGTCTATGGCTACACCTTC. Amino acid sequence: CATSVYGYTF.

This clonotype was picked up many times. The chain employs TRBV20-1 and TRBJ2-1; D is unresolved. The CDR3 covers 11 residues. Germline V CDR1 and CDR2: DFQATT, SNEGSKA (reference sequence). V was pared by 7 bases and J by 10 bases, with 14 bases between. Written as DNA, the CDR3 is TGCAGTGGGGAAGGGCTCGGCGAGCAGTTCTTC. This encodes CSGEGLGEQFF.

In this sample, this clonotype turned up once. The CDR3 coding sequence is TGTGCCAGCAGCTTCAAGGTCTCCTACAATGAGCAGTTCTTC. Its translation is CASSFKVSYNEQFF. The chain uses TRBV7-6 and TRBJ2-1, with D unclear. The CDR3 loop spans 14 amino acids. The V gene's germline CDR1 is SGHVS and CDR2 FNYEAQ. Trimming took 3 bases from V and 0 from J, leaving 6 bases between them.

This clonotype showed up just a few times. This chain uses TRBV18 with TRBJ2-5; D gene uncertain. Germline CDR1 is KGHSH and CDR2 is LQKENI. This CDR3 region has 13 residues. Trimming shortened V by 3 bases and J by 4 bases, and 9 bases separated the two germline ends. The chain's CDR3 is CASSPTTGETQYF. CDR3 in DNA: TGTGCCAGCTCACCTACTACTGGAGAGACCCAGTACTTC.

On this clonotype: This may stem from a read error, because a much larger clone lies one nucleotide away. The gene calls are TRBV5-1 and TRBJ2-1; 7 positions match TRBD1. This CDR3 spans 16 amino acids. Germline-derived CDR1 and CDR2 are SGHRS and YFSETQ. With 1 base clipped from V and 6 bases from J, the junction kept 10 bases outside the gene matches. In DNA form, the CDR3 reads TGCGCCAGCAGCTTGCGGGACAGTCCTCTCTTCAATGAGCAGTTCTTC. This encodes CASSLRDSPLFNEQFF.

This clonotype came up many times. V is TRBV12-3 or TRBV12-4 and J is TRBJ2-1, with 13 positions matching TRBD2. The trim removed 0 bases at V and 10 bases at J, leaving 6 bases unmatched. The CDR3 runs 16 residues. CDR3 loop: CASSLAGTSGIREQFF. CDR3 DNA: TGTGCCAGCAGTTTAGCCGGGACTAGCGGGATCAGGGAGCAGTTCTTC.

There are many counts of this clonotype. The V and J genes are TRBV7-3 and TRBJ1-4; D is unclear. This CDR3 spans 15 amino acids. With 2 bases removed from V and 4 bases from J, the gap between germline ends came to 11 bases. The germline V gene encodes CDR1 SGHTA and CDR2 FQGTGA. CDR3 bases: TGTGCCAGCAGCTTATCTAGGCAGTTTAATGAAAAACTGTTTTTT. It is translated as CASSLSRQFNEKLFF. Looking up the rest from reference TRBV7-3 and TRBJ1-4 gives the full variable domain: GAGVSQTPSNKVTEKGKYVELRCDPISGHTALYWYRQSLGQGPEFLIYFQGTGAADDSGLPNDRFFAVRPEGSVSTLKIQRTERGDSAVYLCASSLSRQFNEKLFFGSGTQLSVL.

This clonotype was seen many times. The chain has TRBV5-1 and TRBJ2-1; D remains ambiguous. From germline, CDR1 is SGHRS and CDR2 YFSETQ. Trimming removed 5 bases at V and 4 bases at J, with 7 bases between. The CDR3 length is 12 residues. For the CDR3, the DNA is TGCGCCAGCAGGGGTCGTTACAATGAGCAGTTCTTC. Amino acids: CASRGRYNEQFF.

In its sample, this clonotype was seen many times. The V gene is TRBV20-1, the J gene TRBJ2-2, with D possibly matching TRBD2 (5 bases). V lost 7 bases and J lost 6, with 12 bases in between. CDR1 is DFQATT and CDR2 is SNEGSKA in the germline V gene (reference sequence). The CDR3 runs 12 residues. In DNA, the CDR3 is TGCAGTGGGAGGTACTTCGCCGGGGAGCTGTTTTTT. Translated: CSGRYFAGELFF.

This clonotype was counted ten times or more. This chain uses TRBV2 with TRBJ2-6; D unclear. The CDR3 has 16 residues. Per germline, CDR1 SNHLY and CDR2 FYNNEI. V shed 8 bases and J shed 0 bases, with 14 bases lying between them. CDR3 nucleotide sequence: TGTGCCAGCGCCGGCAGTGTGAACTCTGGGGCCAACGTCCTGACTTTC. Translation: CASAGSVNSGANVLTF.

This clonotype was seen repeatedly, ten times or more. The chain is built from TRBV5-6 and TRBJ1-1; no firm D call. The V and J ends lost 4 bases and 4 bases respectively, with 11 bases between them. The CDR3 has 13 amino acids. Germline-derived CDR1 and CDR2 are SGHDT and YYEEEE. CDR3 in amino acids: CASSLNLLTEAFF. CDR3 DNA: TGTGCCAGCAGCCTCAACCTACTCACTGAAGCTTTCTTT. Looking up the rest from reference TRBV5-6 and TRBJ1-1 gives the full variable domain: DAGVTQSPTHLIKTRGQQVTLRCSPKSGHDTVSWYQQALGQGPQFIFQYYEEEERQRGNFPDRFSGHQFPNYSSELNVNALLLGDSALYLCASSLNLLTEAFFGQGTRLTVV.

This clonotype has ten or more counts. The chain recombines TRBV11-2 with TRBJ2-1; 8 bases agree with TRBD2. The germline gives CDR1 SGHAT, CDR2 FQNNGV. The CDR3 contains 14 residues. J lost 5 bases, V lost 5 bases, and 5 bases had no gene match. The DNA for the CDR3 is TGTGCCAGCAGCAGGAGCGGGGGACACAATGAGCAGTTCTTC. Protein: CASSRSGGHNEQFF. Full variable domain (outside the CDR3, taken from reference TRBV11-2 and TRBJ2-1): EAGVAQSPRYKIIEKRQSVAFWCNPISGHATLYWYQQILGQGPKLLIQFQNNGVVDDSQLPKDRFSAERLKGVDSTLKIQPAKLEDSAVYLCASSRSGGHNEQFFGPGTRLTVL.

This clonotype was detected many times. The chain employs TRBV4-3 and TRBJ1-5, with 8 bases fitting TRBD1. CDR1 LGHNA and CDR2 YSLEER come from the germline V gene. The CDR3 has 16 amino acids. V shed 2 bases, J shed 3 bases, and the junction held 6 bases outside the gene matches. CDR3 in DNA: TGCGCCAGCAGCCAAAGACAGGGGACCCCCAATCAGCCCCAGCATTTT. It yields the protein CASSQRQGTPNQPQHF.

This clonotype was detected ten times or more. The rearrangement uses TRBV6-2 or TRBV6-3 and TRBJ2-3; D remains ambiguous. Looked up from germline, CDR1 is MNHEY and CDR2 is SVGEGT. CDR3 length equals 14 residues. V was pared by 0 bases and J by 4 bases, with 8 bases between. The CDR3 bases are TGTGCCAGCAGTTACTCGAGCTTCTCAGATACGCAGTATTTT. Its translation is CASSYSSFSDTQYF.

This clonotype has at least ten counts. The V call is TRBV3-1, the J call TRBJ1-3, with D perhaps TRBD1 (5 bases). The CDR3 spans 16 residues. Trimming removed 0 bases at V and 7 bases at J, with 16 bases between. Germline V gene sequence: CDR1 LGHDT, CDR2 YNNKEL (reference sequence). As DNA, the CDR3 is TGTGCCAGCAGCCAAGATCAGGGTACGCGCTGGAACACCATATATTTT. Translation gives CASSQDQGTRWNTIYF.